These T cell receptor beta chains were read from a single sample in a study of control samples from healthy donors and cancer patients. The method was immunoSEQ multiplex PCR; TCRdb's version includes in-frame clones alone and lacks a portion of them. The sample lists over 50,000 clones, about four fifths occurring once. What was sequenced was blood. All receptors derive from a man aged 65-85 years in good health. Each CDR3 is given with its conserved first and last residue. The D gene is left open where the match is weak. Where a row states a size, it is once, few, many or the class of an expanded clone; other rows omit it.

clone_size,d_call,cdr3_length,j_call,v_call,cdr3_nt,cdr3_aa
NA,TRBD1,17,TRBJ2-3,TRBV5-1,TGCGCCAGCAGCTTGGGGCCCCGACAGGGGCGCACAGATACGCAGTATTTT,CASSLGPRQGRTDTQYF
NA,NA,12,TRBJ2-7,TRBV27,TGTGCCAGCAGTTCGGGGGGCCACGAGCAGTACTTC,CASSSGGHEQYF
NA,TRBD2,16,TRBJ2-5,TRBV7-8,TGTGCCAGCAGCTTATACCGCGGGGGACGGGGAGAGACCCAGTACTTC,CASSLYRGGRGETQYF
NA,NA,18,TRBJ1-5,TRBV2,TGTGCCAGCGCCCCCCGGGGGGGATCGGTGTCTAGGGGGCAGCCCCAGCATTTT,CASAPRGGSVSRGQPQHF
NA,TRBD1,13,TRBJ2-7,TRBV2,TGTGCCAGCGAGGGGGCCGCTTTGGGCGAGCAGTACTTC,CASEGAALGEQYF
NA,NA,12,TRBJ2-5,TRBV7-6,TGTGCCAGCAGCGTCCCCCTGGGGACCCAGTACTTC,CASSVPLGTQYF
NA,NA,15,TRBJ2-3,TRBV11-2,TGTGCCAGCAGCTTGCCGGGGAGCTACACAGATACGCAGTATTTT,CASSLPGSYTDTQYF
once,NA,17,TRBJ2-1,TRBV19,TGTGCCAGTAGTTCCCGACTATCAAGGGCCTCCTACAATGAGCAGTTCTTC,CASSSRLSRASYNEQFF
NA,TRBD1,13,TRBJ1-2,TRBV9,TGTGCCAGCAGCCTTGGGGACAGTAAGATCGAGGCCTTC,CASSLGDSKIEAF
NA,NA,12,TRBJ1-1,TRBV6-5,TGTGCCAGCAGTTGGGACGGCGAAGAAGCTTTCTTT,CASSWDGEEAFF
NA,TRBD1,13,TRBJ2-1,TRBV10-3,TGTGCCATCACCAAGACAGGGGCCAATGAGCAGTTCTTC,CAITKTGANEQFF
NA,TRBD1,17,TRBJ1-2,TRBV6-8,TGTGCCAGCAGAAACCCTGACCGGGACAGGTCATCGTATGGCTACACCTTC,CASRNPDRDRSSYGYTF
NA,NA,15,TRBJ2-3,TRBV9,TGTGCCAGCAGCCCGAATCAACCTAGCACAGATACGCAGTATTTT,CASSPNQPSTDTQYF
once,NA,14,TRBJ1-5,TRBV7-2,TGTGCCAGCAGCAGACAGTACGGCAATCAGCCCCAGCATTTT,CASSRQYGNQPQHF
NA,NA,14,TRBJ2-3,TRBV6-5,TGTGCCAGCAGTTACTCGGGGGTTTCGGATACGCAGTATTTT,CASSYSGVSDTQYF
NA,TRBD1,14,TRBJ1-2,TRBV19,TGTGCCAGTAGAGGGACAGGGAGAACTGATGGCTACACCTTC,CASRGTGRTDGYTF
NA,TRBD1,17,TRBJ1-2,TRBV4-1,TGCGCCAGCAGCCAAGTCCTTAAACAAGGGGACAGCTATGGCTACACCTTC,CASSQVLKQGDSYGYTF
NA,NA,17,TRBJ2-5,TRBV21-1,TGTGCCAGCAGCAAAAGGACTAGCGGGAGGCGAAAAGAGACCCAGTACTTC,CASSKRTSGRRKETQYF
NA,NA,13,TRBJ2-7,TRBV6-2/TRBV6-3,TGTGCCAGCAGTTCGGGGAACTCCTACGAGCAGTACTTC,CASSSGNSYEQYF
NA,NA,14,TRBJ2-2,TRBV7-2,TGTGCCAGCAGCTTAGGTGGAGCCACCGGGGAGCTGTTTTTT,CASSLGGATGELFF
few,NA,15,TRBJ2-7,TRBV6-1,TGTGCCAGCAGTGAAGCGAGGCAGGAGAAGGGGGAGCAGTACTTC,CASSEARQEKGEQYF
NA,TRBD2,18,TRBJ2-3,TRBV7-2,TGTGCCAGCAGCCCTAGGGTGGGACTAGCCGTATCCACAGATACGCAGTATTTT,CASSPRVGLAVSTDTQYF